This T cell receptor (beta chain) was documented in a study of T cell changes during pregnancy in multiple sclerosis. The protocol was immunoSEQ multiplex PCR, while the TCRdb copy is restricted to in-frame clones and leaves out a portion. This sample has approximately 30,000 clones, with around 91% found just once. V was pared by 2 bases and J by 0 bases, with 11 bases between. CDR3 length equals 15 residues. Per the germline V gene, CDR1 is MNHEY and CDR2 is SVGAGI. Sequenced here: CD8+ T cells from peripheral blood mononuclear cells, sampled in the second trimester of pregnancy. This clonotype was obtained from a female donor in good health, enrolled as a control in a pregnancy study. The chain employs TRBV6-5 and TRBJ2-7, with a tentative D call TRBD1 (5 bases). CDR3 DNA: TGTGCCAGCAGTTACACAGGCCCAAGCTCCTACGAGCAGTACTTC. Protein sequence: CASSYTGPSSYEQYF.